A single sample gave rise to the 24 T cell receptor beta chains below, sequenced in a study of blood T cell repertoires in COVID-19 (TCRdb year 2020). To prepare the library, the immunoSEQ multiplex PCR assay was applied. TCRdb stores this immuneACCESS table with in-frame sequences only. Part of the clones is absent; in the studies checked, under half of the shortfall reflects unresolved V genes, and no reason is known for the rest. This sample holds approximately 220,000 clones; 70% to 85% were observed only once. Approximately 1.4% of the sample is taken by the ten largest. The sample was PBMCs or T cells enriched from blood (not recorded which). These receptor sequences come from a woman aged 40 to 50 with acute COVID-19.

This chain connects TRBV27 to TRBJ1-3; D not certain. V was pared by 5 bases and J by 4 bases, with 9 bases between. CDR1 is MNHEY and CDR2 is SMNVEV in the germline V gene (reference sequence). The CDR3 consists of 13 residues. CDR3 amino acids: CASSPRGGNTIYF. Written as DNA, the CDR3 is TGTGCCAGCAGTCCCCGGGGAGGAAACACCATATATTTT.

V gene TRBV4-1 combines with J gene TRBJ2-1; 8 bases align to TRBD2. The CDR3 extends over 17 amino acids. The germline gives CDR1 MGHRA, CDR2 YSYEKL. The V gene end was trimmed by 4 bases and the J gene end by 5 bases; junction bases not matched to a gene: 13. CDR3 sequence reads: CASSRAIAGKGDNEQFF. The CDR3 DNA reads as TGCGCCAGCAGCCGAGCCATAGCGGGAAAGGGGGACAATGAGCAGTTCTTC.

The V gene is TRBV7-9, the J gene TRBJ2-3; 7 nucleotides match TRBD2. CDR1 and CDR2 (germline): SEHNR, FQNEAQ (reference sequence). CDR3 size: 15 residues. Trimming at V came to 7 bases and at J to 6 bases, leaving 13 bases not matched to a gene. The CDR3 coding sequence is TGTGCCAGCATCACTGGTCCGGGGGGATCGGATACGCAGTATTTT. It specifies CASITGPGGSDTQYF. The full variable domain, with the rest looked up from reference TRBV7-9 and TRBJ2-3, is DTGVSQNPRHKITKRGQNVTFRCDPISEHNRLYWYRQTLGQGPEFLTYFQNEAQLEKSRLLSDRFSAERPKGSFSTLEIQRTEQGDSAMYLCASITGPGGSDTQYFGPGTRLTVL.

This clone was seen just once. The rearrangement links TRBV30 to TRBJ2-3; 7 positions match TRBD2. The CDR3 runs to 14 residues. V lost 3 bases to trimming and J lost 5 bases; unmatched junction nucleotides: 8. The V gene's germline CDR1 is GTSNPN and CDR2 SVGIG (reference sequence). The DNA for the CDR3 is TGTGCCTGGAGACGCAAGCGGGGCGGAGATACGCAGTATTTT. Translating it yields CAWRRKRGGDTQYF.

This CDR3 is CSVGERGADQLTDTQYF. CDR3 nucleotide sequence: TGCAGCGTTGGGGAGCGGGGGGCCGACCAACTCACAGATACGCAGTATTTT. The V call is TRBV29-1, the J call TRBJ2-3; 9 bases map to TRBD2. The V and J ends lost 4 bases and 2 bases, in that order; junction bases with no gene match: 13. Germline V gene sequence: CDR1 SQVTM, CDR2 ANQGSEA. CDR3 size: 17 residues.

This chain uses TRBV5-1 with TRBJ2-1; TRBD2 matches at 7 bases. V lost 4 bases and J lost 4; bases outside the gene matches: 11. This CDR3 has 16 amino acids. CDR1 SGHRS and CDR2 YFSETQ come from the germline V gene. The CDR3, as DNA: TGCGCCAGCAGCGGGGGACTATCCAATATTTACAATGAGCAGTTCTTC. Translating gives CASSGGLSNIYNEQFF. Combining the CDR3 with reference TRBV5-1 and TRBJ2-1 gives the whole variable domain KAGVTQTPRYLIKTRGQQVTLSCSPISGHRSVSWYQQTPGQGLQFLFEYFSETQRNKGNFPGRFSGRQFSNSRSEMNVSTLELGDSALYLCASSGGLSNIYNEQFFGPGTRLTVL.

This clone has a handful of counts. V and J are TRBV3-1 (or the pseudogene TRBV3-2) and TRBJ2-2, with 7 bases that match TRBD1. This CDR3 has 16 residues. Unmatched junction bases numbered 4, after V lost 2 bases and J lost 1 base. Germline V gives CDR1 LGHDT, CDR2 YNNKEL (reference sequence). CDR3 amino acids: CASSQKRTGNTGELFF. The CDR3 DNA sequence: TGTGCCAGCAGCCAAAAACGGACAGGGAACACCGGGGAGCTGTTTTTT.

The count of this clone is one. This chain's CDR3 is CASSQGQVNTEAFF. For the CDR3, the DNA is TGTGCCAGCAGCCAGGGACAGGTGAACACTGAAGCTTTCTTT. The chain recombines TRBV7-3 with TRBJ1-1; 8 bases agree with TRBD1. CDR3 length equals 14 residues. Germline CDR1 SGHTA, CDR2 FQGTGA. V gave up 5 bases and J gave up 0 bases; unmatched junction bases: 2.

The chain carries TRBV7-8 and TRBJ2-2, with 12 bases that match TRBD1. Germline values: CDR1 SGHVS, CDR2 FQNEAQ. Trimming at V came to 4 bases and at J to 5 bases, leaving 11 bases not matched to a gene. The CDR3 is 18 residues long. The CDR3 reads CASSSSAGTGGRTGELFF. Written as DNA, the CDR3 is TGTGCCAGCAGCTCTTCAGCGGGGACAGGGGGCCGAACCGGGGAGCTGTTTTTT.

CDR3 in DNA: TGTGCCAGCAGCCACCTCGGTGAAAAACTGTTTTTT. The encoded protein is CASSHLGEKLFF. The chain is built from TRBV7-9 and TRBJ1-4; the D is unclear. V lost 5 bases, J lost 7 bases, and 8 bases lay in between. The CDR3 is made up of 12 amino acids. CDR1 and CDR2 (germline): SEHNR, FQNEAQ (reference sequence).

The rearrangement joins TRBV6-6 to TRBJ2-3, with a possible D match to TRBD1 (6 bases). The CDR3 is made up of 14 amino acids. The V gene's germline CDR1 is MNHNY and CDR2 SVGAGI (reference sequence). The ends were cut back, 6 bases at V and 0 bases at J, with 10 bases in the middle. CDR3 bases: TGTGCCAGCAGCCAACAGGGAAGCACAGATACGCAGTATTTT. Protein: CASSQQGSTDTQYF.

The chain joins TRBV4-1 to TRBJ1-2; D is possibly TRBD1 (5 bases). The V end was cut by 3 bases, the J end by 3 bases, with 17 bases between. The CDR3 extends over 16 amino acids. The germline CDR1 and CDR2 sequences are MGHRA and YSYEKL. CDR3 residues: CASSQLTTGDDYGYTF. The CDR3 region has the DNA TGCGCCAGCAGCCAGTTAACAACGGGGGATGACTATGGCTACACCTTC.

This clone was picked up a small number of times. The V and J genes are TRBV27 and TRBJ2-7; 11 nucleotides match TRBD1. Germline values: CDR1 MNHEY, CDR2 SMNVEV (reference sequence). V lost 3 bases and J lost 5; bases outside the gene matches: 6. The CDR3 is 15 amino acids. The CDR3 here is CASSFRTGGFDEQYF. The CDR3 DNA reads TGTGCCAGCAGTTTCAGGACAGGGGGCTTCGACGAGCAGTACTTC.

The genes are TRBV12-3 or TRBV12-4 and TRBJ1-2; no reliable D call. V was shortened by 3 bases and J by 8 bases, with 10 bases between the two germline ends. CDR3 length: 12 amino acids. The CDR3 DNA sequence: TGTGCCAGCAGTTTGGACTATGGAGGCTACACCTTC. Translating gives CASSLDYGGYTF.

CDR3 residues: CASSQEVYRSSYGYTF. CDR3 coding DNA: TGCGCCAGCAGCCAAGAAGTTTACAGGAGTTCCTATGGCTACACCTTC. This chain uses TRBV4-3 with TRBJ1-2; possibly TRBD1 for D (5 bases). Germline values: CDR1 LGHNA, CDR2 YSLEER. The CDR3 runs to 16 residues. The ends were cut back, 0 bases at V and 4 bases at J, with 15 bases in the middle.

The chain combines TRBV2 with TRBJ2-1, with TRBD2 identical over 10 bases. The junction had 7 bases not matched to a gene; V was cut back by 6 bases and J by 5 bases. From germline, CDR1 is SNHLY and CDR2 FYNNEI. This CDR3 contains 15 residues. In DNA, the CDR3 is TGTGCCAGCAGGGAGCCTAGCGGGGGAAACAATGAGCAGTTCTTC. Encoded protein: CASREPSGGNNEQFF.

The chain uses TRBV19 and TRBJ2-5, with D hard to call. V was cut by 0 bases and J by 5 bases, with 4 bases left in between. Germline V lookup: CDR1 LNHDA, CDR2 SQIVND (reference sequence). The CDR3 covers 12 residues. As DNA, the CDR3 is TGTGCCAGTAGTATAGAGTCGGAGACCCAGTACTTC. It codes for CASSIESETQYF.

The CDR3 sequence is CASSQDRGQHQPQHF. In DNA, the CDR3 is TGCGCCAGCAGCCAAGATAGGGGGCAACACCAGCCCCAGCATTTT. The chain links TRBV4-3 to TRBJ1-5, with 7 bases fitting TRBD1. V lost 0 bases and J lost 7; bases outside the gene matches: 6. This CDR3 has 15 residues. The germline gives CDR1 LGHNA, CDR2 YSLEER.

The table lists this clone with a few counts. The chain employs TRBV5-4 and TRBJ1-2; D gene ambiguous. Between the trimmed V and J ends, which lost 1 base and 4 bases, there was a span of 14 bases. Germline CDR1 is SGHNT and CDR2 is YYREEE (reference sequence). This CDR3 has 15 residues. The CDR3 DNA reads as TGTGCCAGCAGCTTGCTTTCTTTGCGTATCTATGGCTACACCTTC. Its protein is CASSLLSLRIYGYTF.

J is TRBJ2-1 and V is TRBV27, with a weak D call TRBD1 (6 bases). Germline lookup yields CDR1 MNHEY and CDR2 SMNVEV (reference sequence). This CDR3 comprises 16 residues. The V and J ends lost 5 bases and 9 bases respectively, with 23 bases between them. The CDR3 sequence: CASSVGQFTTPGEQFF. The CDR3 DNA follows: TGTGCCAGCAGTGTCGGACAGTTTACAACCCCTGGTGAGCAGTTCTTC.

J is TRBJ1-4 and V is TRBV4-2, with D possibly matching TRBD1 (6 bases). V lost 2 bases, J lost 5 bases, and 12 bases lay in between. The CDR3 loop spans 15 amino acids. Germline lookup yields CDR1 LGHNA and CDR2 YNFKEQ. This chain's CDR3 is CASSQKRDKNEKLFF. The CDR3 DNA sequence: TGTGCCAGCAGCCAAAAACGGGACAAGAATGAAAAACTGTTTTTT.

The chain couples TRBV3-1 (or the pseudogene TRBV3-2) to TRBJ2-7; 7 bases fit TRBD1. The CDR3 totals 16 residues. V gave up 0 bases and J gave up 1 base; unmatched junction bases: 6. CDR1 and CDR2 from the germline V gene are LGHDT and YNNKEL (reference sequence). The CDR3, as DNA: TGTGCCAGCAGCCAAGAGATACAGGGGTGGTCCTACGAGCAGTACTTC. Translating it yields CASSQEIQGWSYEQYF.

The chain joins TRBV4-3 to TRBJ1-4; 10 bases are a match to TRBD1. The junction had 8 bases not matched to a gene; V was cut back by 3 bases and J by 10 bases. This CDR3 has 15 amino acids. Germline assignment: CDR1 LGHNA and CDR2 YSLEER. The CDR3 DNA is TGCGCCAGCAGCCAGGCAGGGACAGGGGAGGGAAAACTGTTTTTT. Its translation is CASSQAGTGEGKLFF.

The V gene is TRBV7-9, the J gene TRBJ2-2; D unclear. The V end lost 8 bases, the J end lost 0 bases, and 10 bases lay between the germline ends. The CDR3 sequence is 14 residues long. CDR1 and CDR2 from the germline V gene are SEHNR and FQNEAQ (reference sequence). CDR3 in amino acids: CASAGSSNTGELFF. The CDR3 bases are TGTGCCAGCGCCGGGTCCTCGAACACCGGGGAGCTGTTTTTT.